This T cell receptor (beta chain) was sequenced in a study of control samples from healthy donors and cancer patients. Sequencing used immunoSEQ multiplex PCR; TCRdb keeps in-frame clones, though not all of them. In total, the table holds under 200,000 clones. The V and J ends lost 0 bases and 3 bases, in that order; junction bases with no gene match: 7. CDR1 is SGDLS and CDR2 is YYNGEE in the germline V gene. The CDR3 extends over 16 amino acids. The chain joins TRBV9 to TRBJ2-7; 9 positions agree with TRBD2. Sequenced sample: blood. The sequence derives from a young woman in good health. The chain's CDR3 is CASSVGSGGILYEQYF. The CDR3 region has the DNA TGTGCCAGCAGCGTAGGTAGCGGGGGAATCCTCTACGAGCAGTACTTC. The full variable domain, in which reference TRBV9 and TRBJ2-7 provide the parts outside the CDR3, is DSGVTQTPKHLITATGQRVTLRCSPRSGDLSVYWYQQSLDQGLQFLIQYYNGEERAKGNILERFSAQQFPDLHSELNLSSLELGDSALYFCASSVGSGGILYEQYFGPGTRLTVT.